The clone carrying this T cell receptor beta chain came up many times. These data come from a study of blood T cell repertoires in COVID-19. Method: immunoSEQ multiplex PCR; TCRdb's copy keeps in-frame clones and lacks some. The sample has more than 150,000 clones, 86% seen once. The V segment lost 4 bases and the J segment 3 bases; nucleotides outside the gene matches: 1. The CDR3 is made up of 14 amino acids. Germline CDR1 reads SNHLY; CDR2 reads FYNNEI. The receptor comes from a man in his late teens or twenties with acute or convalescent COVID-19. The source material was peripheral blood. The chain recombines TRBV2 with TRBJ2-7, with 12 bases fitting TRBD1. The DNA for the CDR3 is TGTGCCAGCAGTGGGGACAGGGGGCTCTACGAGCAGTACTTC. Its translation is CASSGDRGLYEQYF.